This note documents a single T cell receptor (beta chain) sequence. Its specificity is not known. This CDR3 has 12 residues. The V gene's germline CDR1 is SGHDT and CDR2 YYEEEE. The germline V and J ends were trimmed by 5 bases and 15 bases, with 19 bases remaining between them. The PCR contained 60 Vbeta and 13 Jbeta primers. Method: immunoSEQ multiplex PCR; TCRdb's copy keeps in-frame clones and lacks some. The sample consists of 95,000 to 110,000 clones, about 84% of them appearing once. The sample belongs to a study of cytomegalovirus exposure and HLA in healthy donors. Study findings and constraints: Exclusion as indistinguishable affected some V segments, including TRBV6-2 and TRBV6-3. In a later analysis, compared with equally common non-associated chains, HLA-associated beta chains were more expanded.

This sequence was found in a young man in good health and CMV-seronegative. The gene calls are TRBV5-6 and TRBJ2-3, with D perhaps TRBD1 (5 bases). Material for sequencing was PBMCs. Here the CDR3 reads CASSSSTVVSYF. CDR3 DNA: TGTGCCAGCAGTTCCTCGACAGTGGTTAGTTATTTT. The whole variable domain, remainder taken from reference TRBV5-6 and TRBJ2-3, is DAGVTQSPTHLIKTRGQQVTLRCSPKSGHDTVSWYQQALGQGPQFIFQYYEEEERQRGNFPDRFSGHQFPNYSSELNVNALLLGDSALYLCASSSSTVVSYFGPGTRLTVL.